Here is one TCR beta chain with its context. What it binds is unknown. From the reads, TCRdb called clonotypes with MiXCR, one entry per CDR3 protein. This repertoire shows roughly 310,000 distinct CDR3 sequences, about 27% found once; its top ten account for about 20%. These data originate in a study of T cell repertoires in cytomegalovirus infection. The wider study: CMV epitopes, recently identified HLA-C-restricted and well-studied HLA-B-restricted, were used. Based on public TCR beta signatures, there were indications of CMV infection and of a matching HLA type. The study, taken as a whole, reports: CMV-specific TCR beta clonotypes restricted by HLA-C were the ones dominating the ex vivo response. Carriage of CMV together with the relevant HLA was identifiable through cumulative public TCR beta family frequency.

The CDR3 totals 15 residues. With 4 bases removed from V and 5 bases from J, the gap between germline ends came to 12 bases. Germline assignment: CDR1 SEHNR and CDR2 FQNEAQ (reference sequence). The sample in question was cultured PBMCs, obtained from culture after CMV antigen stimulation. The chain joins TRBV7-9 to TRBJ1-6; D is unresolved. The sequence was collected from a human donor in good health (CMV status not recorded). Some clones in this sample may be carry-over from other donors' samples. CDR3 sequence reads: CASSYLADNNSPLHF. DNA for the CDR3: TGTGCCAGCAGCTACCTCGCAGATAATAATTCACCCCTCCACTTT.